The source of this TCR beta chain is a study of naive and memory T cell subsets. This CDR3 comprises 17 residues. V was clipped by 5 bases and J by 2 bases; unmatched bases: 10. Of note for this clonotype: Antigen unknown.

General study points: Naive repertoires, especially CD8, held a few larger clonotypes, possibly memory cells re-expressing CD45RA.

Both TRBC1 and TRBC2 were covered by a beta constant-region primer of two equimolar oligonucleotides. TCRdb fed the UMI-ligation and nested PCR reads into MiXCR, producing one record per CDR3 protein. Of some 150,000 distinct CDR3 sequences in the sample, 17% were seen once. Sequenced input: naive CD4+ T cells from blood. The source of this sequence is a human donor in good health. The chain joins TRBV12-3 or TRBV12-4 to TRBJ1-5, with 9 bases lining up with TRBD1. CDR3 nucleotide sequence: TGTGCCAGCAGTACCAACAGGGGGCTAATAGGCAATCAGCCCCAGCATTTT. Translation: CASSTNRGLIGNQPQHF.